One sample yielded the 21 T cell receptor beta chains listed below, sequenced in a study of blood T cells in healthy people across ages. The use of a sample-barcoded 5' primer and a J-beta primer mix characterized a second PCR of roughly 6 to 11 cycles. TCRdb recomputed calls from the 5' RACE reads with MiXCR, one row per CDR3 protein. The sample shows more than 750,000 distinct CDR3 sequences, roughly 28% of them seen only once. This sample also appeared in a second study, on T cells of mothers and their children.

Sequenced: blood. The receptors come from a woman in her thirties or forties in good health.

This chain links TRBV6-1 with TRBJ2-3; 7 nucleotides match TRBD2. Germline V CDR1 and CDR2: MNHNS, SASEGT. This CDR3 region has 15 residues. J gave up 4 bases and V 4 bases, and 8 bases lay outside the gene matches. In DNA form, the CDR3 reads TGTGCCAGCAGTGCGTCCCGGGGGGTTGCAGATACGCAGTATTTT. The encoded protein is CASSASRGVADTQYF.

The chain joins TRBV6-6 to TRBJ2-3, with a possible D match to TRBD2 (5 bases). Per germline, CDR1 MNHNY and CDR2 SVGAGI (reference sequence). Trimming shortened V by 4 bases and J by 0 bases, and 11 bases separated the two germline ends. CDR3 length: 15 amino acids. The CDR3 DNA reads as TGTGCCAGCAGTTGCACGAGCGGTAGCACAGATACGCAGTATTTT. Translation: CASSCTSGSTDTQYF.

This clonotype has at least ten counts. V usage is TRBV18 and J usage is TRBJ2-7; D is undetermined. CDR1 and CDR2 (germline): KGHSH, LQKENI. This CDR3 is built from 13 residues. Trimming pared 2 bases from V and 1 base from J, leaving 6 bases between. The CDR3: CASSPGASYEQYF. DNA of the CDR3: TGTGCCAGCTCACCAGGAGCGTCCTACGAGCAGTACTTC.

This clonotype was counted at least ten times. This CDR3 reads CASSLTPVPMEEQYF. As DNA, the CDR3 is TGTGCCAGCAGCTTAACCCCGGTCCCTATGGAAGAGCAGTACTTC. This sequence joins TRBV7-2 and TRBJ2-7; D ambiguous. The length of the CDR3 is 15 residues. Per germline, CDR1 SGHTA and CDR2 FQGNSA. Between the trimmed V and J ends, which lost 2 bases and 7 bases, there was a span of 18 bases.

As to this clonotype: The junction and the germline gene differ at one end; a read error may be behind it. The CDR3 DNA sequence: TGCGCCAGCGGCTTAAGGGGGGTTGTAAATGAGCAGTTCTTC. Its protein is CASGLRGVVNEQFF. The gene calls are TRBV5-1 and TRBJ2-1, with D perhaps assigned TRBD1 or TRBD2 (6 bases each). Germline V gene sequence: CDR1 SGHRS, CDR2 YFSETQ. This CDR3 has 14 residues. The whole variable domain, filled in from reference TRBV5-1 and TRBJ2-1, reads KAGVTQTPRYLIKTRGQQVTLSCSPISGHRSVSWYQQTPGQGLQFLFEYFSETQRNKGNFPGRFSGRQFSNSRSEMNVSTLELGDSALYLCASGLRGVVNEQFFGPGTRLTVL.

This sequence joins TRBV19 and TRBJ1-5; maybe TRBD1 (6 bases). The CDR3 extends over 13 amino acids. Looked up from germline, CDR1 is LNHDA and CDR2 is SQIVND (reference sequence). V shed 7 bases and J shed 4 bases, with 11 bases lying between them. CDR3 sequence reads: CASMEQGNQPQHF. CDR3 sequence (DNA): TGTGCCAGTATGGAACAGGGAAATCAGCCCCAGCATTTT.

This clonotype was detected many times. The chain is built from TRBV7-2 and TRBJ2-5; D is unclear. Germline lookup yields CDR1 SGHTA and CDR2 FQGNSA. The CDR3 spans 13 residues. The V and J ends lost 1 base and 2 bases respectively, with 5 bases between them. The CDR3 DNA sequence: TGTGCCAGCAGCTTAGTTTTTCAAGAGACCCAGTACTTC. This gives the protein CASSLVFQETQYF.

This chain links TRBV2 with TRBJ2-7, with D possibly TRBD2 on 5 matching bases. CDR1 is SNHLY, CDR2 FYNNEI, per germline. The V and J ends lost 0 bases and 0 bases respectively, with 21 bases between them. CDR3 length: 19 residues. As DNA, the CDR3 is TGTGCCAGCAGTGAAGCGTTCCACCCCAGACTATCCCTCTCCTACGAGCAGTACTTC. This codes for CASSEAFHPRLSLSYEQYF.

This clonotype was seen many times. The rearrangement links TRBV28 to TRBJ2-4; possibly TRBD1 for D (6 bases). Germline CDR1 and CDR2: MDHEN and SYDVKM. The CDR3 totals 14 residues. Trimming left V 1 base short and J 5 bases short, with 9 bases between. The CDR3 DNA reads as TGTGCCAGCAGTTTATTGGGGGCGGAAAACATTCAGTACTTC. It specifies CASSLLGAENIQYF.

A few counts support this clonotype. V is TRBV7-2 and J is TRBJ2-7, with 10 bases that match TRBD2. The germline V gene has CDR1 SGHTA and CDR2 FQGNSA. The CDR3 length is 17 residues. Trimming cost V 3 bases and J 1 base; bases outside gene matches: 9. The CDR3 protein is CASSFLSGGTQSYEQYF. CDR3 coding DNA: TGTGCCAGCAGCTTCCTTAGCGGGGGGACTCAATCCTACGAGCAGTACTTC.

The gene calls are TRBV18 and TRBJ2-1; tentative D call: TRBD1 (8 bases). Germline loops: CDR1 KGHSH, CDR2 LQKENI. CDR3 length: 19 residues. The ends were cut back, 4 bases at V and 5 bases at J, with 27 bases in the middle. Here the CDR3 DNA reads TGTGCCAGCTCACGAAAGGGACAGGTAGAAGCGGGGCCCAACAATGAGCAGTTCTTC. Encoded protein: CASSRKGQVEAGPNNEQFF.

The table lists this clonotype with a few counts. The J gene is TRBJ1-3, the V gene TRBV3-1; D may be TRBD1 (6 bases). The CDR3 totals 13 residues. Germline assignment: CDR1 LGHDT and CDR2 YNNKEL (reference sequence). Trimming cost V 7 bases and J 2 bases, with 9 bases left between them. As DNA, the CDR3 is TGTGCCAGCAAACAGGGCGCTGGAAACACCATATATTTT. Its translation: CASKQGAGNTIYF. The full variable domain, its missing parts supplied by reference TRBV3-1 and TRBJ1-3, is DTAVSQTPKYLVTQMGNDKSIKCEQNLGHDTMYWYKQDSKKFLKIMFSYNNKELIINETVPNRFSPKSPDKAHLNLHINSLELGDSAVYFCASKQGAGNTIYFGEGSWLTVV.

There are a few counts of this clonotype. The chain has TRBV7-2 and TRBJ2-3; D is undetermined. V was cut by 5 bases and J by 3 bases, with 15 bases left in between. The CDR3 length is 15 residues. Germline CDR1 SGHTA, CDR2 FQGNSA. This CDR3 reads CASSLNYERTDTQYF. CDR3 coding DNA: TGTGCCAGCAGCCTCAATTATGAGAGGACAGATACGCAGTATTTT. Based on the CDR3 plus reference TRBV7-2 and TRBJ2-3, the full variable domain is GAGVSQSPSNKVTEKGKDVELRCDPISGHTALYWYRQSLGQGLEFLIYFQGNSAPDKSGLPSDRFSAERTGGSVSTLTIQRTQQEDSAVYLCASSLNYERTDTQYFGPGTRLTVL.

The chain recombines TRBV5-5 with TRBJ1-1; D is undetermined. The CDR3 contains 15 residues. Germline V CDR1 and CDR2: SGHKS, YYEKEE (reference sequence). Trimming took off 3 bases at V and 3 bases at J, with 15 bases between the two ends. CDR3 residues: CASSSRLSVDTEAFF. The CDR3 nucleotides are TGTGCCAGCAGCTCCAGGCTCAGCGTGGACACTGAAGCTTTCTTT.

A few counts support this clonotype. A clone one base away is much larger, so this may be a read error. The V gene is TRBV20-1, the J gene TRBJ2-4; D gene uncertain. The ends were cut back, 7 bases at V and 0 bases at J, with 13 bases in the middle. Germline CDR1 DFQATT, CDR2 SNEGSKA (reference sequence). The CDR3 length is 14 residues. In DNA, the CDR3 is TGCAGTGTTCCTCGGTACTCAGCCAAAAACATTCAGTACTTC. This encodes CSVPRYSAKNIQYF.

This clonotype was counted ten times or more. The gene calls are TRBV7-8 and TRBJ2-1; no reliable D call. CDR1 and CDR2 from the germline V gene are SGHVS and FQNEAQ. Trimming took off 5 bases at V and 4 bases at J, with 6 bases between the two ends. This CDR3 comprises 12 residues. The CDR3 loop is CASSLRYNEQFF. The CDR3 nucleotides are TGTGCCAGCAGCCTCCGGTACAATGAGCAGTTCTTC.

The rearrangement links TRBV29-1 to TRBJ1-6; D uncertain. V lost 6 bases and J 8 bases, leaving 14 bases between the germline ends. The CDR3 runs 13 residues. Germline lookup yields CDR1 SQVTM and CDR2 ANQGSEA. In DNA form, the CDR3 reads TGCAGCGTCCAAATCGAAATAGATTCACCCCTCCACTTT. This sequence encodes CSVQIEIDSPLHF.

This clonotype was found many times. This rearrangement joins TRBV9 to TRBJ2-5, with D tentatively TRBD1 or TRBD2 (5 bases each). With 6 bases removed from V and 4 bases from J, the gap between germline ends came to 19 bases. From germline, CDR1 is SGDLS and CDR2 YYNGEE. The CDR3 totals 15 residues. The CDR3 region has the DNA TGTGCCAGCACCTGGACCGGGGCCAAAGGAGAGACCCAGTACTTC. This translates into CASTWTGAKGETQYF.

This clonotype occurred a few times. This rearrangement joins TRBV4-3 to TRBJ2-3, with 7 nucleotides matching TRBD2. The CDR3 length is 16 residues. The trim removed 4 bases at V and 0 bases at J, leaving 7 bases unmatched. From germline, CDR1 is LGHNA and CDR2 YSLEER. CDR3 loop: CASSRILASSTDTQYF. The CDR3 DNA follows: TGCGCCAGCAGCCGCATACTAGCGTCTAGCACAGATACGCAGTATTTT.

This clonotype was picked up a small number of times. This chain links TRBV12-3 or TRBV12-4 with TRBJ2-2; no reliable D call. The CDR3 extends over 15 amino acids. Trimming stripped 4 bases from V and 2 bases from J, with 11 bases between. CDR3 sequence: CASSSDGVNTGELFF. The CDR3 bases are TGTGCCAGCAGTTCCGACGGCGTCAACACCGGGGAGCTGTTTTTT.

This clonotype has a handful of counts. This chain uses TRBV20-1 with TRBJ2-7, with 7 bases matching TRBD2. V shed 0 bases, J shed 3 bases, and the junction held 2 bases outside the gene matches. CDR3 size: 13 residues. CDR1 DFQATT and CDR2 SNEGSKA come from the germline V gene (reference sequence). CDR3 nucleotides: TGCAGTGCTAGAGAGGGGAGGGGCTACGAGCAGTACTTC. It yields the protein CSAREGRGYEQYF.